The rows below give T cell receptor beta chains drawn from one sample of a study of long-term antiretroviral therapy in people with HIV. The repertoire was sequenced with immunoSEQ multiplex PCR; TCRdb's copy has only in-frame clones and lacks some. The table records about 22,000 clones, roughly 85% of them present only once. This specimen consisted of unsorted PBMCs, obtained 1.2 years after starting antiretroviral therapy. The receptors were sampled from a middle-aged woman with HIV. Each CDR3 is given with its conserved first and last residue. The order of the fields is J gene, V gene, clone size, D gene, CDR3 DNA, CDR3 protein. D genes are given only for firm matches. Size tells how often a clone was seen (once, few, many) or the class of an expanded clone, and some rows leave it out.

>TRBJ1-1|TRBV7-2|.|.
TGTGCCAGCAGCCCGAGACAGGCCAACACTGAAGCTTTCTTT
CASSPRQANTEAFF
>TRBJ2-1|TRBV27|medium-sized|TRBD1
TGTGCCAGCAGTGCCGGGACAGCCCTTACCTACAATGAGCAGTTCTTC
CASSAGTALTYNEQFF
>TRBJ2-5|TRBV20-1|once|.
TGCAGTGCTACCAGGGTGGAGACCCAGTACTTC
CSATRVETQYF
>TRBJ2-1|TRBV5-4|.|TRBD2
TGTGCCAGCAGCCGGACTAGCGGGTTTCACAATGAGCAGTTCTTC
CASSRTSGFHNEQFF
>TRBJ2-1|TRBV5-6|.|.
TGTGCCAGCAGCTTGGACTCCGACAATGAGCAGTTCTTC
CASSLDSDNEQFF
>TRBJ2-3|TRBV18|.|.
TGTGCCAGCTCACCACAATTGGGAGCATCCGCTTCAGATACGCAGTATTTT
CASSPQLGASASDTQYF
>TRBJ2-7|TRBV7-9|few|.
TGTGCCAGCAGTCCGAGCCAATCCTACGAGCAGTACTTC
CASSPSQSYEQYF
>TRBJ1-3|TRBV18|.|.
TGTGCCAGCTCACAGGGCCGATCGGCTGGAAACACCATATATTTT
CASSQGRSAGNTIYF
>TRBJ2-1|TRBV14|once|.
TGTGCCAGCAGCCAAGATCTTGGTTCTGAGCAGTTCTTC
CASSQDLGSEQFF
>TRBJ1-1|TRBV6-6|.|.
TGTGCCAGCAGTTACGGGGACACTGAAGCTTTCTTT
CASSYGDTEAFF
>TRBJ2-2|TRBV9|once|.
TGTGCCAGCAGCGTGGCCGGGACATCGAACACCGGGGAGCTGTTTTTT
CASSVAGTSNTGELFF
>TRBJ1-2|TRBV6-6|.|.
TGTGCCAGCTCCCCGCCGGGGGCTAACTATGGCTACACCTTC
CASSPPGANYGYTF
>TRBJ2-1|TRBV10-3|.|TRBD2
TGTGCCATCATGGCTAGCGGGGTGGGCAATGAGCAGTTCTTC
CAIMASGVGNEQFF
>TRBJ2-3|TRBV9|.|.
TGTGCCAGCAGCGTCGGGGGCGCGGGATCAGATACGCAGTATTTT
CASSVGGAGSDTQYF
>TRBJ1-1|TRBV27|few|.
TGTGCCAGCAGTGAACAGGGAACTGAAGCTTTCTTT
CASSEQGTEAFF
>TRBJ2-1|TRBV29-1|.|TRBD1
TGCAGCGGTTACAGGGGGCGCGTCGACAATGAGCAGTTCTTC
CSGYRGRVDNEQFF
>TRBJ2-1|TRBV18|.|.
TGTGCCAGCTCAGGGATCAGGGGCTCCTACAATGAGCAGTTCTTC
CASSGIRGSYNEQFF
>TRBJ2-1|TRBV5-1|.|TRBD2
TGCGCCAGCAGCCCGGACCCTAGCGGGAACTACAATGAGCAGTTCTTC
CASSPDPSGNYNEQFF
>TRBJ2-2|TRBV7-9|.|TRBD1
TGTGCCAGCAGCTTAGCGACAGGGAAAGCCGGGGAGCTGTTTTTT
CASSLATGKAGELFF
>TRBJ1-2|TRBV5-4|.|.
TGTGCCAGCAGCCTACCGGGGGCCGGTGGCTACACCTTC
CASSLPGAGGYTF